This T cell receptor (beta chain) was documented in a study of OX40 agonist ivuxolimab in advanced cancers. CDR1 is SSHAT and CDR2 is FNYEAQ in the germline V gene (reference sequence). The CDR3 covers 15 residues. Points on this clone: A junction end diverges from the germline sequence, so it may reflect a read error.

The table came from immunoSEQ multiplex PCR; TCRdb's copy has only in-frame clones and leaves some out. The sample contains around 31,000 clones, more than 75% of which appear only once. Sequences were derived from CD4+ or CD8+ T cells sorted from blood, sampled in a trial of the OX40 agonist ivuxolimab. The chain couples TRBV7-7 to TRBJ2-1, with 7 bases aligning to TRBD2. The sequence was collected from an adult with an advanced solid tumor such as melanoma, head and neck, liver or kidney cancer. The CDR3 coding sequence is TGTGCTAGCAGCTTCCCGGGACTACCACTCAATGAGCAGTTCTTC. It codes for CASSFPGLPLNEQFF.